The next 2 T cell receptor beta chains were all read from a single sample in a study of Graves' ophthalmopathy and Graves' hyperthyroidism. Transcripts of RNA were the source for amplifying TCR beta CDR3 regions. HTBI-primed RT-PCR formed the first round, and a multiplex PCR formed the second. One entry per CDR3 protein, called by TCRdb with MiXCR from the multiplex PCR reads. The sample contains about 380,000 distinct CDR3 sequences, about 16% of which appear only once. Sequencing used peripheral blood. These receptor sequences come from a woman under 30 with stable Graves' hyperthyroidism.

This clonotype was seen ten or more times. The chain couples TRBV12-3 or TRBV12-4 to TRBJ2-7; D perhaps matches TRBD2 (6 bases). V lost 9 bases and J 7 bases, leaving 16 bases between the germline ends. The CDR3 has 12 amino acids. CDR3 DNA: TGTGCCAGTGGGGGGTTGGAGGAAGAGCAGTACTTC. Translating gives CASGGLEEEQYF.

Here the CDR3 DNA reads TGTGCCAGCAGCGATGTTGGGTTGCAGCAGTACTTC. The encoded protein is CASSDVGLQQYF. The rearrangement links TRBV6-2 or TRBV6-3 to TRBJ2-7; D ambiguous. The length of the CDR3 is 12 residues. V was shortened by 6 bases and J by 8 bases, with 14 bases between the two germline ends. CDR1 is MNHEY, CDR2 SVGEGT, per germline.